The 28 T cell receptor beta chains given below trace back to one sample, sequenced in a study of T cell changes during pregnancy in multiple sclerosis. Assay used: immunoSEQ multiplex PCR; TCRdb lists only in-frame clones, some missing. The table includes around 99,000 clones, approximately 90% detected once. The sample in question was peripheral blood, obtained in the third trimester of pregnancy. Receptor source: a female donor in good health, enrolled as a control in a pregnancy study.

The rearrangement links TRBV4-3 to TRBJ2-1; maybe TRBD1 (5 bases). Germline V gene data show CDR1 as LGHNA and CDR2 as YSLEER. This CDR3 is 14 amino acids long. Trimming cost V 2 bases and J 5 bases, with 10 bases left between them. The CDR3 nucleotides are TGCGCCAGCAGCCAAACCCCGACAGACAATGAGCAGTTCTTC. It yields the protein CASSQTPTDNEQFF.

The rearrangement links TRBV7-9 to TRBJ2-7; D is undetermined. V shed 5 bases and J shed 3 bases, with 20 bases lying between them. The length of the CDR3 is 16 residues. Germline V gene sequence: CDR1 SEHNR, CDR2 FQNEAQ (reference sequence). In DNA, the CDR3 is TGTGCCAGCAGCATCGTCGCATGGGCCGCCGGCTACGAGCAGTACTTC. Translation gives CASSIVAWAAGYEQYF.

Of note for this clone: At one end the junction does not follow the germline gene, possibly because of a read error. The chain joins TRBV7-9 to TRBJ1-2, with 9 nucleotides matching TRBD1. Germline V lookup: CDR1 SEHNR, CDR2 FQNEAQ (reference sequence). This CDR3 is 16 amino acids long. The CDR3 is CASTLMAGQGVYGYTF. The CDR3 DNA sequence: TGTGCCAGCACCTTAATGGCGGGACAGGGAGTCTATGGCTACACCTTC.

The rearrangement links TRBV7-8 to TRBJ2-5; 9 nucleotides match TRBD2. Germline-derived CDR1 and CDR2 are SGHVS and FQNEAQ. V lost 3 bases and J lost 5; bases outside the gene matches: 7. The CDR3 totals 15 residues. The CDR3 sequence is CASSLAGGPHETQYF. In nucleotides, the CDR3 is TGTGCCAGCAGCTTGGCGGGGGGGCCCCATGAGACCCAGTACTTC.

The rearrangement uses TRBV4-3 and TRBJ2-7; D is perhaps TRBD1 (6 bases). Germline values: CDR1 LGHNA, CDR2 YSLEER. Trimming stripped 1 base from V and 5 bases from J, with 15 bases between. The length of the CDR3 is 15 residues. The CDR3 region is CASSQVGDTGDEQYF. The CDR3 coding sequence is TGCGCCAGCAGCCAAGTGGGGGACACCGGGGACGAGCAGTACTTC.

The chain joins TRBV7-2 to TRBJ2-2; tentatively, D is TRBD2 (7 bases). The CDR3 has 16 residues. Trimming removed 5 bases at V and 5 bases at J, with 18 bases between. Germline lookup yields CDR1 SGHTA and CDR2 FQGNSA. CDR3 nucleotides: TGTGCCAGCAGCCCTAGCGGACAGTTAAATACCGGGGAGCTGTTTTTT. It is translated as CASSPSGQLNTGELFF.

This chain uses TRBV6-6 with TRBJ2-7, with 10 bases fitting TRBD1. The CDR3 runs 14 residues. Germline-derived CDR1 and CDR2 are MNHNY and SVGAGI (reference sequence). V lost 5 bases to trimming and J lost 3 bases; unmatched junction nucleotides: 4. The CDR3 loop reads CASSRDRGYYEQYF. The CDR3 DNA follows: TGTGCCAGCAGTAGGGACAGGGGATACTACGAGCAGTACTTC.

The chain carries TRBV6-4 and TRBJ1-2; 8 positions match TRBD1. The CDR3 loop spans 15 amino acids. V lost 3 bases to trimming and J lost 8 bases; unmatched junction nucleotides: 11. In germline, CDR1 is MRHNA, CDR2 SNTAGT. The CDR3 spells CASSEDRDALGGYTF. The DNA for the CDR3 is TGTGCCAGCAGTGAGGACAGGGACGCGTTGGGCGGCTACACCTTC.

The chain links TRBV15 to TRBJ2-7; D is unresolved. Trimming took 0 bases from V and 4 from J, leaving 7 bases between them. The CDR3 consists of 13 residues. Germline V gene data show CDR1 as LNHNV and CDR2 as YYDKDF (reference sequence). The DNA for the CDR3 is TGTGCCACCAGCAGAGATCGGAGTTACGAGCAGTACTTC. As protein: CATSRDRSYEQYF.

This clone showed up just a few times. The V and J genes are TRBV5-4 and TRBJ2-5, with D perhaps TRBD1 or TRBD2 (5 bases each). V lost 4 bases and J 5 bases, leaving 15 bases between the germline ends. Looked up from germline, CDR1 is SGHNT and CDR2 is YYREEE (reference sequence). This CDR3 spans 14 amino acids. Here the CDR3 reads CASSLGVARETQYF. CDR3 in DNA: TGTGCCAGCAGCCTGGGGGTAGCGAGGGAGACCCAGTACTTC. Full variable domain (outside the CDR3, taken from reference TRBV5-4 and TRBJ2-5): ETGVTQSPTHLIKTRGQQVTLRCSSQSGHNTVSWYQQALGQGPQFIFQYYREEENGRGNFPPRFSGLQFPNYSSELNVNALELDDSALYLCASSLGVARETQYFGPGTRLLVL.

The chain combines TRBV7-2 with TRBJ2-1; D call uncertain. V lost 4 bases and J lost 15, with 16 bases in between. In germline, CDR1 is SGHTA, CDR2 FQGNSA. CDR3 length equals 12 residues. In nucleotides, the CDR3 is TGTGCCAGCAGCTCATACCTAGTGAATCTGTTCTTC. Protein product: CASSSYLVNLFF.

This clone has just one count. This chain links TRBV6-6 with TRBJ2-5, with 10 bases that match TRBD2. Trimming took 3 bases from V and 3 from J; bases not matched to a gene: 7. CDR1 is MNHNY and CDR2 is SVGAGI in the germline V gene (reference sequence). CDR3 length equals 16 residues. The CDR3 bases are TGTGCCAGCAGTTATCCAGCGGGGGGGGGTGAAGAGACCCAGTACTTC. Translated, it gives CASSYPAGGGEETQYF.

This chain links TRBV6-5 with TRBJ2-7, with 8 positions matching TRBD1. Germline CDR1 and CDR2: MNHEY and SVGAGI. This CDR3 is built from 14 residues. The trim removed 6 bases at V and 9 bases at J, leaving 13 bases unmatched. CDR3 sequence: CASRIGDQGARQYF. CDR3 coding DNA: TGTGCCAGCAGGATCGGGGATCAGGGGGCTAGGCAGTACTTC.

The CDR3 DNA reads TGTGCCAGCAGTTACTCCACACACTCCTACGAGCAGTACTTC. Protein product: CASSYSTHSYEQYF. This chain connects TRBV6-6 to TRBJ2-7, with D hard to call. CDR1 and CDR2 from the germline V gene are MNHNY and SVGAGI (reference sequence). V was clipped by 0 bases and J by 0 bases, with 6 bases between them. The CDR3 loop spans 14 amino acids.

The CDR3 spells CASSLSTGQGSGDTQYF. The CDR3 bases are TGTGCCAGCAGCTTAAGTACGGGACAGGGAAGCGGGGATACGCAGTATTTT. The chain joins TRBV7-6 to TRBJ2-3; 9 nucleotides agree with TRBD1. Germline V gene data show CDR1 as SGHVS and CDR2 as FNYEAQ. Unmatched junction bases numbered 12, after V lost 2 bases and J lost 6 bases. This CDR3 has 17 amino acids.

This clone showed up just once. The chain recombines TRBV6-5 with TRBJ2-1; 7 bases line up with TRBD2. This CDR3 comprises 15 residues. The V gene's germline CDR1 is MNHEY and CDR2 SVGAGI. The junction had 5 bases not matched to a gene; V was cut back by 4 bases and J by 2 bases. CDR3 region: CASSLQAGTYNEQFF. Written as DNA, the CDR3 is TGTGCCAGCAGTTTACAAGCGGGGACCTACAATGAGCAGTTCTTC.

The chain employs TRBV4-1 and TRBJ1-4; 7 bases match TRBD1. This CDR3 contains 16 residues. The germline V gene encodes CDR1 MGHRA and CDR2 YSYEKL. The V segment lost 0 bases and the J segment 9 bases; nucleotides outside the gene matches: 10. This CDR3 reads CASSQDLARGRKKLFF. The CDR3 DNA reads TGCGCCAGCAGCCAAGATTTAGCCAGGGGGAGGAAAAAACTGTTTTTT.

The CDR3 region is CASSPTPGYNYGYTF. CDR3 nucleotides: TGTGCCAGCAGCCCGACCCCGGGATACAACTATGGCTACACCTTC. The chain uses TRBV14 and TRBJ1-2; no firm D call. CDR1 is SGHDN and CDR2 is FVKESK in the germline V gene. V lost 4 bases and J 2 bases, leaving 14 bases between the germline ends. The CDR3 consists of 15 residues.

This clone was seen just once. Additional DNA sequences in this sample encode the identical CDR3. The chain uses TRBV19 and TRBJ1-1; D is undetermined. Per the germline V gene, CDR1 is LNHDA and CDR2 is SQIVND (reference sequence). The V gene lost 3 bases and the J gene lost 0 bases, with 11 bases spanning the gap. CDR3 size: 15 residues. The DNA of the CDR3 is TGTGCCAGTAGTATTCAAGGCCGGGTGAACACTGAAGCTTTCTTT. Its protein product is CASSIQGRVNTEAFF. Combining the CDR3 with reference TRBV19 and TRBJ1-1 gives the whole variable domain DGGITQSPKYLFRKEGQNVTLSCEQNLNHDAMYWYRQDPGQGLRLIYYSQIVNDFQKGDIAEGYSVSREKKESFPLTVTSAQKNPTAFYLCASSIQGRVNTEAFFGQGTRLTVV.

The CDR3 DNA follows: TGCGCCAGCAGCCAAGGTCGCGGAGGTTTCTATGGCTACACCTTC. Its translation: CASSQGRGGFYGYTF. The rearrangement uses TRBV4-3 and TRBJ1-2, with D unresolved. CDR1 is LGHNA, CDR2 YSLEER, per germline. This CDR3 has 15 amino acids. The ends were cut back, 1 base at V and 4 bases at J, with 13 bases in the middle.

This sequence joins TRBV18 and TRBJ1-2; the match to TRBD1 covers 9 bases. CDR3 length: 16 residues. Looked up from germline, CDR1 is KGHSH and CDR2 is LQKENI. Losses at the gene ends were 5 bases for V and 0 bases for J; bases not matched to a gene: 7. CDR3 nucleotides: TGTGCCAGCTCAAAACAACGGGACAGGGCTAACTATGGCTACACCTTC. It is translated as CASSKQRDRANYGYTF.

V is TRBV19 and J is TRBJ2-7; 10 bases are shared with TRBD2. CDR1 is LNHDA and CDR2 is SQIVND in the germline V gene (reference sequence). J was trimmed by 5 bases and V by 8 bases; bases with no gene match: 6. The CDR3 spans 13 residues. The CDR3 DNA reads TGTGCCAGTGCCGGGACTAGCGTAGACGAGCAGTACTTC. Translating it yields CASAGTSVDEQYF.

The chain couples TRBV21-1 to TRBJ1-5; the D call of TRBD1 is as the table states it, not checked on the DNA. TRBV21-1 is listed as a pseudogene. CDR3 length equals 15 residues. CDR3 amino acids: CASSRPCRDNQPQHF. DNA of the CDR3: TGTGCCAGCAGCCGACCTTGCAGGGACAATCAGCCCCAGCATTTT.

This CDR3 reads CASSLAAETIYGYTF. The DNA of the CDR3 is TGTGCCAGCAGCTTAGCGGCGGAGACGATCTATGGCTACACCTTC. The gene calls are TRBV11-1 and TRBJ1-2; D call uncertain. Between the trimmed V and J ends, which lost 0 bases and 4 bases, there was a span of 12 bases. CDR3 length: 15 amino acids. CDR1 is SGHAT and CDR2 is FQDESV in the germline V gene (reference sequence). Using reference TRBV11-1 and TRBJ1-2 for the parts outside the CDR3, the full variable domain is EAEVAQSPRYKITEKSQAVAFWCDPISGHATLYWYRQILGQGPELLVQFQDESVVDDSQLPKDRFSAERLKGVDSTLKIQPAELGDSAMYLCASSLAAETIYGYTFGSGTRLTVV.

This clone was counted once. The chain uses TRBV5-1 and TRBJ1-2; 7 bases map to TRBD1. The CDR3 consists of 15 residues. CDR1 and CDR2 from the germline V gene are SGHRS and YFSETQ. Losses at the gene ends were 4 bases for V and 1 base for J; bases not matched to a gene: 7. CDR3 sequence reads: CASSPGQLINYGYTF. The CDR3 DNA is TGCGCCAGCAGCCCGGGACAGCTTATTAACTATGGCTACACCTTC.

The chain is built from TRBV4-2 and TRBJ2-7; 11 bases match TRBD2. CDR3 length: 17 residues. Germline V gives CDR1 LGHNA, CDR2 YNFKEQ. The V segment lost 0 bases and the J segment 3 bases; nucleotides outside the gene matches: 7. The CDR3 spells CASSQDPILAGDYEQYF. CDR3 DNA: TGTGCCAGCAGCCAAGACCCAATACTAGCGGGGGACTACGAGCAGTACTTC.

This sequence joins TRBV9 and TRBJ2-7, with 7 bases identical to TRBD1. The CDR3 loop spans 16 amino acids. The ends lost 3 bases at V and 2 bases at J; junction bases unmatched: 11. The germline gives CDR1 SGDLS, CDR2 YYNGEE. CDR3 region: CASSATGDPLAYEQYF. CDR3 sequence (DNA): TGTGCCAGCAGCGCCACAGGGGATCCACTGGCCTACGAGCAGTACTTC.

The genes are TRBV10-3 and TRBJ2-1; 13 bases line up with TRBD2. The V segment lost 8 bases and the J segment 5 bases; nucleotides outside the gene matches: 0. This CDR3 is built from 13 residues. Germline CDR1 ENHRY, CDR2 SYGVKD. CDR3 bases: TGTGCCATCGGGACTAGCGGGGACAATGAGCAGTTCTTC. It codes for CAIGTSGDNEQFF.